This T cell receptor beta chain was sequenced for a study of read filtering for tumor transcriptome and immune sequencing. In the study overall: Transcriptome libraries were built from DNase-treated RNA.

Notes on this clonotype: Antigen: not known. Given a much more abundant clone one base away, this may be a read error.

This library used roughly 400 ng RNA and molecular barcoded adaptors spanning alpha/delta and beta/gamma chains. TCRdb independently ran MiXCR on the reads; one entry per CDR3 protein. The sample includes 130,000 or so distinct CDR3 sequences, roughly an eighth seen only once; the top ten take approximately 8%. V shed 1 base and J shed 7 bases, with 15 bases lying between them. The CDR3 extends over 14 amino acids. In germline, CDR1 is SGHRS, CDR2 YFSETQ. Findings and caveats of the study: The sorted CD138-negative fraction was a mixed bone marrow immune population, not purified T cells.

This clonotype originated in a donor aged 40 or older with multiple myeloma. Sample: a population of CD138-negative cells sorted from bone marrow. The rearrangement joins TRBV5-1 to TRBJ2-7; D might be TRBD1 or TRBD2, each matching 5 bases. CDR3 loop: CASSLTGTAAEQYF. The CDR3 nucleotides read TGCGCCAGCAGCTTGACCGGGACCGCCGCAGAGCAGTACTTC. Full variable domain (missing parts from reference TRBV5-1 and TRBJ2-7): KAGVTQTPRYLIKTRGQQVTLSCSPISGHRSVSWYQQTPGQGLQFLFEYFSETQRNKGNFPGRFSGRQFSNSRSEMNVSTLELGDSALYLCASSLTGTAAEQYFGPGTRLTVT.